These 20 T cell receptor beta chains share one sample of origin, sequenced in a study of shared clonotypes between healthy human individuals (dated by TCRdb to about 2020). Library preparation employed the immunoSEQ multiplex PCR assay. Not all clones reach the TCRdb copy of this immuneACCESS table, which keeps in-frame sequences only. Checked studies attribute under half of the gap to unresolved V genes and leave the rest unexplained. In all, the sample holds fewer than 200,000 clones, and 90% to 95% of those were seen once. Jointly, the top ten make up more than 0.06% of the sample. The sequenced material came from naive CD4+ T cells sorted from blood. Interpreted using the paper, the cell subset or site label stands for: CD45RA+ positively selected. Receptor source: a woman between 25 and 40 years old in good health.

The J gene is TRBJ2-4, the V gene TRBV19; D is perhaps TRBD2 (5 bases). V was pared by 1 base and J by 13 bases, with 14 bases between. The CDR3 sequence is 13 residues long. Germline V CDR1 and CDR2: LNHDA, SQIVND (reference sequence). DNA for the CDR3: TGTGCCAGTAGTATAGTTGGCCCAAGCGGCCAGTACTTC. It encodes CASSIVGPSGQYF. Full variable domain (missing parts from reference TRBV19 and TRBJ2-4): DGGITQSPKYLFRKEGQNVTLSCEQNLNHDAMYWYRQDPGQGLRLIYYSQIVNDFQKGDIAEGYSVSREKKESFPLTVTSAQKNPTAFYLCASSIVGPSGQYFGAGTRLSVL.

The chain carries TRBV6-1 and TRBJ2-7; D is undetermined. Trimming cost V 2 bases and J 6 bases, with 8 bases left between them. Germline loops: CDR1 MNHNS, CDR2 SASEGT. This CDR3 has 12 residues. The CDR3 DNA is TGTGCCAGCAGTGAACGTCTGGGCGAGCAGTACTTC. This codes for CASSERLGEQYF.

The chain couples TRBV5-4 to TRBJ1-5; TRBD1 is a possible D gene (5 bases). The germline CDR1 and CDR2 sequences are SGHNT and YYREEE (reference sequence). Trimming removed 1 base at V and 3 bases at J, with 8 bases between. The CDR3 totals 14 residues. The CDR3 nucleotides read TGTGCCAGCAGCTTGAAGGGGATCAATCAGCCCCAGCATTTT. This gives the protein CASSLKGINQPQHF. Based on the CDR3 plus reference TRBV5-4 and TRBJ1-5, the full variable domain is ETGVTQSPTHLIKTRGQQVTLRCSSQSGHNTVSWYQQALGQGPQFIFQYYREEENGRGNFPPRFSGLQFPNYSSELNVNALELDDSALYLCASSLKGINQPQHFGDGTRLSIL.

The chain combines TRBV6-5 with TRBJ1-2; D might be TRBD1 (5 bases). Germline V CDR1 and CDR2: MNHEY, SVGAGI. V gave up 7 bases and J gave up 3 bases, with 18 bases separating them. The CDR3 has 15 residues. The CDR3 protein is CASKTGQWADYGYTF. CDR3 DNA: TGTGCCAGCAAAACGGGGCAGTGGGCAGACTATGGCTACACCTTC.

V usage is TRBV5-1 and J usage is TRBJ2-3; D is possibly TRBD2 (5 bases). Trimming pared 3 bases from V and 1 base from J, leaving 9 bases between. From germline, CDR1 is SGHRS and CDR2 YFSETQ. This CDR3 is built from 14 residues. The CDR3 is CASSSRDRTDTQYF. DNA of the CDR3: TGCGCCAGCAGCTCCCGGGATCGCACAGATACGCAGTATTTT.

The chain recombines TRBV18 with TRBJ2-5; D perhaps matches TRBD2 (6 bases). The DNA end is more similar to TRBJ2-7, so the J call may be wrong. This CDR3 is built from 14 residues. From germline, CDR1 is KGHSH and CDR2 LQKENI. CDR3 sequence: CASSKGRENYEQYF. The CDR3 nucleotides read TGTGCCAGCTCGAAGGGCCGGGAGAACTACGAGCAGTACTTC.

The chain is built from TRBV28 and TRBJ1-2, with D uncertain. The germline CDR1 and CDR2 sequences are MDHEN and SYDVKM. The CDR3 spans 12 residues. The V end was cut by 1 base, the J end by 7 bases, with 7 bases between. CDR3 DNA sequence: TGTGCCAGCAGTTTATCTCACGGTGGCTACACCTTC. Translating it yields CASSLSHGGYTF.

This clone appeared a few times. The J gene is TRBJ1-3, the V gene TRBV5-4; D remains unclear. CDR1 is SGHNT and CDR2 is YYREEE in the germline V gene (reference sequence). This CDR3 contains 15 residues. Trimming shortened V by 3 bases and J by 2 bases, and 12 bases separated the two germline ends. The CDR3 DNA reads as TGTGCCAGCAGCTCGACTTTGGGTGCTGGAAACACCATATATTTT. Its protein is CASSSTLGAGNTIYF.

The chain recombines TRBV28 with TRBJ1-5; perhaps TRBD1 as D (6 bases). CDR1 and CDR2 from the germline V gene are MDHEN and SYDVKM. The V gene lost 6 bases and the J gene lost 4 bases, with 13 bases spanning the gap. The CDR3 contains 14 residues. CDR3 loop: CASRIQGGNQPQHF. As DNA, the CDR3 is TGTGCCAGCAGGATACAGGGTGGTAATCAGCCCCAGCATTTT.

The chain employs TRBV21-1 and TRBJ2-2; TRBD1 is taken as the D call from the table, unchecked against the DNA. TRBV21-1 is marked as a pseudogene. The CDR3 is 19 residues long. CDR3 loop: CASSKALQGILRLTGELFF. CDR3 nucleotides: TGTGCCAGCAGCAAAGCATTACAGGGGATTCTACGGTTGACCGGGGAGCTGTTTTTT.

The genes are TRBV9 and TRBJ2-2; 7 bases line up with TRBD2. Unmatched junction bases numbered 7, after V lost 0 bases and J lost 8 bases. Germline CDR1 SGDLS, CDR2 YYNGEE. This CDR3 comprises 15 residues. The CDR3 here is CASSVAGGRTGELFF. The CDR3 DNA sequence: TGTGCCAGCAGCGTAGCTGGCGGGAGAACGGGGGAGCTGTTTTTT.

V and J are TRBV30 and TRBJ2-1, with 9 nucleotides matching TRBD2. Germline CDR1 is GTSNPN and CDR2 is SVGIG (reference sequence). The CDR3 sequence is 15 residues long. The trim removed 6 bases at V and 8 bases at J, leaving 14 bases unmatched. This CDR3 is CACSWGSGSWHEQFF. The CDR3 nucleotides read TGTGCCTGCTCTTGGGGTAGCGGGAGTTGGCATGAGCAGTTCTTC. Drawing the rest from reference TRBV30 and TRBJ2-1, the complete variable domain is SQTIHQWPATLVQPVGSPLSLECTVEGTSNPNLYWYRQAAGRGLQLLFYSVGIGQISSEVPQNLSASRPQDRQFILSSKKLLLSDSGFYLCACSWGSGSWHEQFFGPGTRLTVL.

The CDR3 loop reads CAISEGQGVNEQYF. In DNA form, the CDR3 reads TGTGCCATCAGTGAGGGGCAGGGTGTAAACGAGCAGTACTTC. This chain joins TRBV10-3 and TRBJ2-7, with D tentatively TRBD1 (5 bases). CDR1 ENHRY and CDR2 SYGVKD come from the germline V gene. Deletions cut 2 bases from V and 5 bases from J, with 13 bases between. The CDR3 is 14 amino acids.

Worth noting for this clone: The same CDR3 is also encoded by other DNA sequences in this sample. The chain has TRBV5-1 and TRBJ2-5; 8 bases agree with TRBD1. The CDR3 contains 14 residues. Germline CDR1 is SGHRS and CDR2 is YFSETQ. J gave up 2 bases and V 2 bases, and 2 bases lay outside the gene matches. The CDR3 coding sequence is TGCGCCAGCAGCTTTGGGACAGGTCAAGAGACCCAGTACTTC. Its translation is CASSFGTGQETQYF. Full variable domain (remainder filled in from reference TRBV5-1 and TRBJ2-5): KAGVTQTPRYLIKTRGQQVTLSCSPISGHRSVSWYQQTPGQGLQFLFEYFSETQRNKGNFPGRFSGRQFSNSRSEMNVSTLELGDSALYLCASSFGTGQETQYFGPGTRLLVL.

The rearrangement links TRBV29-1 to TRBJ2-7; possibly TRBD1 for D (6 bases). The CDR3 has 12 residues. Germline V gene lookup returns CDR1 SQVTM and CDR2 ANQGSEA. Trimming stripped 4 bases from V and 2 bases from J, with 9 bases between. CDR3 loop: CSVGTVAYEQYF. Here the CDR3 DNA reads TGCAGCGTTGGGACAGTCGCCTACGAGCAGTACTTC.

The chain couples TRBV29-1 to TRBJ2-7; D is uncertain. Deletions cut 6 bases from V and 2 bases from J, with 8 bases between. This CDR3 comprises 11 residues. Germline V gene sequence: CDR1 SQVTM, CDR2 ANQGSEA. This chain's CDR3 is CSVQAPYEQYF. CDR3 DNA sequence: TGCAGCGTCCAGGCCCCCTACGAGCAGTACTTC.

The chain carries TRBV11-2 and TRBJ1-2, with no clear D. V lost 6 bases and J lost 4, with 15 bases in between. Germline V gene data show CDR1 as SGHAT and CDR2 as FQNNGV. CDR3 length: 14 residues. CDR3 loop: CASRYPGSLYGYTF. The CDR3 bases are TGTGCCAGCAGGTACCCCGGGTCTCTCTATGGCTACACCTTC. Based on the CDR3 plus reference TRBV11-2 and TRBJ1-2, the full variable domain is EAGVAQSPRYKIIEKRQSVAFWCNPISGHATLYWYQQILGQGPKLLIQFQNNGVVDDSQLPKDRFSAERLKGVDSTLKIQPAKLEDSAVYLCASRYPGSLYGYTFGSGTRLTVV.

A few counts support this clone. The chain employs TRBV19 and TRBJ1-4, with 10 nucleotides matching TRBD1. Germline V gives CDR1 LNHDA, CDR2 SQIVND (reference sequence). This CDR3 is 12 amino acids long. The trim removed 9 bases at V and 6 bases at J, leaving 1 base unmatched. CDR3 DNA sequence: TGTGCCAGCGGGACAGGGGATGAAAAACTGTTTTTT. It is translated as CASGTGDEKLFF. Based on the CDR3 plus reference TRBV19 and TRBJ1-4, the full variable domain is DGGITQSPKYLFRKEGQNVTLSCEQNLNHDAMYWYRQDPGQGLRLIYYSQIVNDFQKGDIAEGYSVSREKKESFPLTVTSAQKNPTAFYLCASGTGDEKLFFGSGTQLSVL.

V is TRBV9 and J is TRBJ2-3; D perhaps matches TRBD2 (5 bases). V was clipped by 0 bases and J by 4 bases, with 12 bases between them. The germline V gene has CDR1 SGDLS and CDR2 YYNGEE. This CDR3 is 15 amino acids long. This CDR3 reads CASSVAPGGPDTQYF. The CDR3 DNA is TGTGCCAGCAGCGTAGCCCCCGGCGGGCCAGATACGCAGTATTTT.

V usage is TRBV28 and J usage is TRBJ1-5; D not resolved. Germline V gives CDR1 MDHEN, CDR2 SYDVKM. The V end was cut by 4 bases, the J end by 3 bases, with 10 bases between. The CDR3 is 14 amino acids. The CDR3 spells CASSSSGFNQPQHF. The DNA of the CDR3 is TGTGCCAGCAGTTCCTCAGGCTTCAATCAGCCCCAGCATTTT.